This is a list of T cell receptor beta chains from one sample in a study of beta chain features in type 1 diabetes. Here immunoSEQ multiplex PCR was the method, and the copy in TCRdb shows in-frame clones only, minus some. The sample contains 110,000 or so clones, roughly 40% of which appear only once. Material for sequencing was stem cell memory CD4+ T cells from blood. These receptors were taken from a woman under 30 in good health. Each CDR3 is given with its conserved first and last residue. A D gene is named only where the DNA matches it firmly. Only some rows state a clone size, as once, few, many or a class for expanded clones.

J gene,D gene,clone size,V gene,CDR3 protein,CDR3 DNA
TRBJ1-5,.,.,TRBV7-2,CASSLDPGINQPQHF,TGTGCCAGCAGCTTAGACCCGGGAATCAATCAGCCCCAGCATTTT
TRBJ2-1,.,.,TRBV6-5,CASRPWGGAANEQFF,TGTGCCAGCAGGCCCTGGGGGGGCGCGGCGAATGAGCAGTTCTTC
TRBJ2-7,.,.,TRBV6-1,CASSPGMTYEQYF,TGTGCCAGCAGCCCAGGGATGACCTACGAGCAGTACTTC
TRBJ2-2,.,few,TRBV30,CAWSGLGVTGELFF,TGTGCCTGGAGTGGATTAGGGGTCACCGGGGAGCTGTTTTTT
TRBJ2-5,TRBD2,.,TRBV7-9,CASSLGTSGYQETQYF,TGTGCCAGCAGCTTAGGTACTAGCGGATACCAAGAGACCCAGTACTTC
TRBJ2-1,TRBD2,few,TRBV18,CASSPPTSGRAGEQFF,TGTGCCAGCTCACCTCCCACTAGCGGGAGGGCCGGGGAGCAGTTCTTC
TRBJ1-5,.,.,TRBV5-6,CASSLGPFNQPQHF,TGTGCCAGCAGCTTGGGGCCCTTCAATCAGCCCCAGCATTTT
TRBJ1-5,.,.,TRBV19,CASSRPDISQHF,TGTGCCAGTAGCCGTCCAGATATCTCCCAGCATTTT
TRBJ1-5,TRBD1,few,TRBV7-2,CASSLGQGLIQPQHF,TGTGCCAGCAGCTTAGGACAGGGGCTAATACAGCCCCAGCATTTT
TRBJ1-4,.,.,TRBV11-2,CASSPGGRLGEKLFF,TGTGCCAGCAGCCCTGGCGGGAGGCTCGGTGAAAAACTGTTTTTT
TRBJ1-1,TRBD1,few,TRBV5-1,CASSPAGQMNTEAFF,TGCGCCAGCAGCCCTGCGGGACAGATGAACACTGAAGCTTTCTTT
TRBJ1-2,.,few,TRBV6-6,CASSRDPGGYGYTF,TGTGCCAGCAGTAGGGATCCGGGGGGCTATGGCTACACCTTC
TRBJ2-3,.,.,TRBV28,CASSLGVVAATDTQYF,TGTGCCAGCAGTTTAGGCGTTGTCGCGGCTACAGATACGCAGTATTTT
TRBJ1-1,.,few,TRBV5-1,CASSLIDKGVTFF,TGCGCCAGCAGCTTGATCGACAAAGGGGTAACTTTCTTT
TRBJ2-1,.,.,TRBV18,CASSPRGNHEQFF,TGTGCCAGCTCACCACGAGGGAACCATGAGCAGTTCTTC
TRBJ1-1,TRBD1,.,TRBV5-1,CASSRTGLTEAFF,TGCGCCAGCAGCAGGACAGGGCTCACTGAAGCTTTCTTT
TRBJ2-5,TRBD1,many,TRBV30,CAWWAGTGETQYF,TGTGCCTGGTGGGCCGGGACAGGGGAGACCCAGTACTTC
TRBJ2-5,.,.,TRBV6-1,CASSKGQVRETQYF,TGTGCCAGCAGTAAAGGACAAGTGCGAGAGACCCAGTACTTC
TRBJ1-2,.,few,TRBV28,CATGQPDRYFNYGYTF,TGTGCCACCGGACAGCCAGACCGTTATTTTAACTATGGCTACACCTTC
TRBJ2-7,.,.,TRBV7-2,CASSLKTGYTYEQYF,TGTGCCAGCAGCTTAAAGACAGGCTACACATACGAGCAGTACTTC
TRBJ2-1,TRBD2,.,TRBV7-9,CASSLRTSGPNEQFF,TGTGCCAGCAGCTTAAGGACTAGCGGACCGAATGAGCAGTTCTTC
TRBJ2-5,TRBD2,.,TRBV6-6,CASRTGLAGGRETQYF,TGTGCCAGCAGGACAGGACTAGCGGGAGGTAGAGAGACCCAGTACTTC
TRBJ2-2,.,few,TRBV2,CASSVEGGTGELFF,TGTGCCAGCAGTGTAGAGGGAGGAACCGGGGAGCTGTTTTTT
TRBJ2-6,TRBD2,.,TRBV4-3,CASSQVAGGSSGANVLTF,TGCGCCAGCAGCCAAGTGGCGGGAGGGAGCTCTGGGGCCAACGTCCTGACTTTC
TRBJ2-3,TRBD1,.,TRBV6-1,CASSEWRDRGWSDTQYF,TGTGCCAGCAGTGAATGGCGGGACAGGGGGTGGTCCGATACGCAGTATTTT
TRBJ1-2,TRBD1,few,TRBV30,CACIHGQENGYTF,TGTGCCTGTATCCATGGACAGGAGAATGGCTACACCTTC
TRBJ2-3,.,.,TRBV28,CASSLFVTRNTQYF,TGTGCCAGCAGTTTGTTCGTAACTAGAAATACGCAGTATTTT
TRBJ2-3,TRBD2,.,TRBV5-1,CASSGREGYTDTQYF,TGCGCCAGCAGCGGGCGGGAGGGCTACACAGATACGCAGTATTTT
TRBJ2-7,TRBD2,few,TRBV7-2,CASSDGLAGVYEQYF,TGTGCCAGCAGCGACGGACTAGCGGGAGTATACGAGCAGTACTTC
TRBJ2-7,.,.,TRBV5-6,CASSLVWHEQYF,TGTGCCAGCAGCTTGGTGTGGCACGAGCAGTACTTC
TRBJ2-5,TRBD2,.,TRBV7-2,CASSPGLAGGPTETQYF,TGTGCCAGCAGCCCGGGACTAGCGGGAGGGCCCACAGAGACCCAGTACTTC
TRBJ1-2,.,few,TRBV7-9,CASSLRPQGGGGYTF,TGTGCCAGCAGCCTAAGGCCACAGGGTGGAGGAGGCTACACCTTC
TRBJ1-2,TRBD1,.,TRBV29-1,CSVQAGGRDRPNFNYGYTF,TGCAGCGTCCAAGCAGGGGGTCGGGACAGACCAAACTTCAACTATGGCTACACCTTC
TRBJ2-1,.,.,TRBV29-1,CSVFVWSTEQFF,TGCAGCGTTTTTGTGTGGAGCACTGAGCAGTTCTTC
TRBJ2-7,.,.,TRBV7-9,CASSPGGNEQYF,TGTGCCAGCAGCCCGGGCGGGAACGAGCAGTACTTC
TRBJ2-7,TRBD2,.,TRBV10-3,CAISELGTSGGTYEQYF,TGTGCCATCAGTGAGCTCGGGACTAGCGGAGGGACCTACGAGCAGTACTTC
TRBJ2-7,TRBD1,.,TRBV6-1,CASSEVGQGTYEQYF,TGTGCCAGCAGTGAAGTTGGACAGGGGACCTACGAGCAGTACTTC
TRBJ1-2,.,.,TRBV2,CAINTQRGGLFYGYTF,TGTGCCATCAACACACAACGGGGGGGACTATTCTATGGCTACACCTTC
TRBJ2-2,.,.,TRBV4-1,CASSRTSGQGRTGELFF,TGCGCCAGCAGCCGCACATCCGGGCAGGGAAGAACCGGGGAGCTGTTTTTT
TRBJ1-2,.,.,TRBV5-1,CASSLIGGNLGNYGYTF,TGCGCCAGCAGCTTGATCGGCGGGAATCTAGGTAACTATGGCTACACCTTC
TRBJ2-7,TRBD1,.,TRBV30,CAWSVGQGSHEQYF,TGTGCCTGGAGTGTGGGACAGGGGAGCCACGAGCAGTACTTC
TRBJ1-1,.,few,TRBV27,CASSWVPGMNTEAFF,TGTGCCAGCAGTTGGGTACCAGGGATGAACACTGAAGCTTTCTTT
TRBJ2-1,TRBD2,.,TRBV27,CATQTSGSYNEQFF,TGTGCCACGCAGACTAGCGGGAGCTACAATGAGCAGTTCTTC
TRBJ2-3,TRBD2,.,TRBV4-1,CASGLAGVGDTQYF,TGCGCCAGCGGCTTAGCGGGAGTTGGAGATACGCAGTATTTT
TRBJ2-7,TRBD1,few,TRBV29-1,CSVFSGTGITEQYF,TGCAGCGTTTTCTCCGGGACAGGGATCACCGAGCAGTACTTC
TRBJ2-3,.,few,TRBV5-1,CASSLVEGTDTQYF,TGCGCCAGCAGCTTGGTGGAGGGAACAGATACGCAGTATTTT
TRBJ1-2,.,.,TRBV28,CASSKKIKQGGGYTF,TGTGCCAGCAGTAAGAAAATCAAGCAGGGTGGAGGCTACACCTTC
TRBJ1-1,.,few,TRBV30,CAWSALGEGGTEAFF,TGTGCCTGGAGTGCGCTCGGGGAGGGAGGCACTGAAGCTTTCTTT
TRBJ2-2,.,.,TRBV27,CASSLGRGMTGELFF,TGTGCCAGCAGTTTAGGCAGGGGCATGACCGGGGAGCTGTTTTTT
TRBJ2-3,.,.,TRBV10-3,CAISRDSYLTDTQYF,TGTGCCATCAGCAGGGACTCTTATCTCACAGATACGCAGTATTTT
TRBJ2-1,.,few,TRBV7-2,CASSLVRGEQFF,TGTGCCAGCAGCTTAGTAAGGGGGGAGCAGTTCTTC
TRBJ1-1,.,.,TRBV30,CAWYLRTENTEAFF,TGTGCCTGGTACCTGCGGACAGAAAACACTGAAGCTTTCTTT